The 20 T cell receptor beta chains below come from one sample, sequenced in a study of blood T cell repertoires in COVID-19. Using immunoSEQ multiplex PCR, the repertoire was profiled, and TCRdb retains in-frame clones only, with some absent. Altogether roughly 160,000 clones are present, about 88% being singletons, with the ten largest covering 0.99%. Material: peripheral blood. Receptors were obtained from a man aged 18 to 29 with acute or convalescent COVID-19.

The gene calls are TRBV2 and TRBJ2-1; the D gene is possibly TRBD1 (5 bases). The CDR3 is 12 residues long. Germline lookup yields CDR1 SNHLY and CDR2 FYNNEI. V dropped 4 bases and J dropped 5 bases, with 6 bases sitting between them. CDR3 bases: TGTGCCAGCAGTGGACAGCACAATGAGCAGTTCTTC. Translation gives CASSGQHNEQFF.

The V gene is TRBV3-1 (or the pseudogene TRBV3-2), the J gene TRBJ1-2; D is unclear. Germline V gives CDR1 LGHDT, CDR2 YNNKEL (reference sequence). Trimming left V 4 bases short and J 1 base short, with 16 bases between. The CDR3 runs to 16 residues. CDR3 amino acids: CASSPGNLFFNYGYTF. The DNA of the CDR3 is TGTGCCAGCAGCCCCGGGAACTTGTTCTTTAACTATGGCTACACCTTC.

The chain combines TRBV3-1 (or the pseudogene TRBV3-2) with TRBJ2-2; 7 bases line up with TRBD2. Germline CDR1 reads LGHDT; CDR2 reads YNNKEL (reference sequence). The V and J ends lost 1 base and 4 bases, in that order; junction bases with no gene match: 6. There are 16 residues in the CDR3. The CDR3 nucleotides read TGTGCCAGCAGCCAAGTTGCGGGGAGGGTCACCGGGGAGCTGTTTTTT. Its protein product is CASSQVAGRVTGELFF.

This rearrangement joins TRBV7-8 to TRBJ1-5; 7 nucleotides agree with TRBD1. Germline V lookup: CDR1 SGHVS, CDR2 FQNEAQ. The V and J ends lost 5 bases and 0 bases, in that order; junction bases with no gene match: 7. The CDR3 loop spans 16 amino acids. The CDR3 sequence: CASSQLGTASNQPQHF. In DNA form, the CDR3 reads TGTGCCAGCAGCCAGCTGGGGACAGCTAGCAATCAGCCCCAGCATTTT.

The chain couples TRBV4-1 to TRBJ2-2; TRBD1 agrees at 9 bases. The CDR3 sequence is 16 residues long. Germline values: CDR1 MGHRA, CDR2 YSYEKL. V shed 1 base and J 4 bases; nucleotides not matched to a gene: 4. CDR3 nucleotides: TGCGCCAGCAGCCAAGTACAGGGGGCGGGCACCGGGGAGCTGTTTTTT. It yields the protein CASSQVQGAGTGELFF.

The rearrangement links TRBV3-1 (or the pseudogene TRBV3-2) to TRBJ2-7, with a tentative D call TRBD2 (5 bases). Germline CDR1 reads LGHDT; CDR2 reads YNNKEL (reference sequence). V lost 5 bases to trimming and J lost 5 bases, with 19 bases between them. This CDR3 region has 15 residues. The DNA of the CDR3 is TGTGCCAGCAGCACAACCCGGGAATTCATCCACGAGCAGTACTTC. Amino acids: CASSTTREFIHEQYF.

The V and J genes are TRBV23-1 and TRBJ1-5, with TRBD1 identical over 12 bases. TRBV23-1 is flagged as an ORF with uncertain function. J gave up 6 bases and V 6 bases, and 15 bases lay outside the gene matches. This CDR3 is 18 amino acids long. The DNA for the CDR3 is TGCGCCAGCAGCCGAAGGGGACAGGGGGCGTTGAGAATTCAGCCCCAGCATTTT. Its protein product is CASSRRGQGALRIQPQHF.

The chain uses TRBV5-1 and TRBJ2-5; D possibly corresponds to TRBD1 (6 bases). This CDR3 is built from 13 residues. Trimming removed 0 bases at V and 5 bases at J, with 8 bases between. Germline loops: CDR1 SGHRS, CDR2 YFSETQ. The CDR3 reads CASSLEGVETQYF. The CDR3 DNA follows: TGCGCCAGCAGCTTGGAGGGGGTCGAGACCCAGTACTTC.

The genes are TRBV24-1 and TRBJ2-1; 9 bases are a match to TRBD1. The trim removed 2 bases at V and 12 bases at J, leaving 10 bases unmatched. The CDR3 covers 15 residues. Germline values: CDR1 KGHDR, CDR2 SFDVKD. This chain's CDR3 is CATSDSGTGTMGQFF. As DNA, the CDR3 is TGTGCCACCAGTGATTCCGGGACAGGGACTATGGGGCAGTTCTTC.

V is TRBV7-9 and J is TRBJ1-1; 8 nucleotides line up with TRBD1. The CDR3 is 16 residues long. Losses at the gene ends were 4 bases for V and 10 bases for J; bases not matched to a gene: 17. Per the germline V gene, CDR1 is SEHNR and CDR2 is FQNEAQ (reference sequence). Written as DNA, the CDR3 is TGTGCCAGCAGCTCCACAGCAGGGGGCAGTCCGGTAAGAGCTTTCTTT. This codes for CASSSTAGGSPVRAFF.

The chain employs TRBV5-1 and TRBJ1-6; possibly TRBD1 for D (5 bases). This CDR3 spans 16 amino acids. Germline assignment: CDR1 SGHRS and CDR2 YFSETQ. Trimming left V 0 bases short and J 7 bases short, with 14 bases between. The CDR3 DNA reads TGCGCCAGCAGCTTGGTCGATCGCAGGGAAAATTCACCCCTCCACTTT. Amino acid sequence: CASSLVDRRENSPLHF.

The table lists this clone with a count of one. The chain employs TRBV30 and TRBJ2-1; D is undetermined. Germline CDR1 GTSNPN, CDR2 SVGIG (reference sequence). This CDR3 spans 12 amino acids. V was shortened by 2 bases and J by 3 bases, with 5 bases between the two germline ends. CDR3 sequence reads: CAWSRSYNEQFF. DNA of the CDR3: TGTGCCTGGAGTCGGAGCTACAATGAGCAGTTCTTC.

The CDR3 spells CASELKGQLSSGNTIYF. The CDR3 DNA follows: TGTGCCAGCGAACTTAAGGGACAGCTGAGCTCTGGAAACACCATATATTTT. The chain links TRBV7-8 to TRBJ1-3, with TRBD1 identical over 7 bases. Germline V gives CDR1 SGHVS, CDR2 FQNEAQ. The CDR3 sequence is 17 residues long. V gave up 8 bases and J gave up 0 bases; unmatched junction bases: 13. Full variable domain (rest looked up from reference TRBV7-8 and TRBJ1-3): GAGVSQSPRYKVAKRGQDVALRCDPISGHVSLFWYQQALGQGPEFLTYFQNEAQLDKSGLPSDRFFAERPEGSVSTLKIQRTQQEDSAVYLCASELKGQLSSGNTIYFGEGSWLTVV.

V gene TRBV12-5 combines with J gene TRBJ1-3; 9 positions match TRBD1. With V trimmed by 4 bases and J by 1 base, 8 bases remained unmatched. The CDR3 contains 17 residues. Germline values: CDR1 LGHNT, CDR2 FRNRAP. This chain's CDR3 is CASGSRTGESSGNTIYF. The CDR3 nucleotides read TGTGCTAGTGGTTCGCGGACAGGGGAATCTTCTGGAAACACCATATATTTT. Variable domain in full (rest from reference TRBV12-5 and TRBJ1-3): DARVTQTPRHKVTEMGQEVTMRCQPILGHNTVFWYRQTMMQGLELLAYFRNRAPLDDSGMPKDRFSAEMPDATLATLKIQPSEPRDSAVYFCASGSRTGESSGNTIYFGEGSWLTVV.

This chain connects TRBV3-1 (or the pseudogene TRBV3-2) to TRBJ1-2; TRBD1 might be the D (5 bases). The CDR3 has 16 amino acids. Trimming pared 0 bases from V and 7 bases from J, leaving 18 bases between. From germline, CDR1 is LGHDT and CDR2 YNNKEL (reference sequence). CDR3 protein: CASSQEGSGGAGGYTF. CDR3 nucleotide sequence: TGTGCCAGCAGCCAAGAAGGGAGTGGAGGGGCTGGTGGCTACACCTTC.

This rearrangement joins TRBV5-5 to TRBJ1-5; tentative D call: TRBD1 (6 bases). Germline lookup yields CDR1 SGHKS and CDR2 YYEKEE (reference sequence). Deletions cut 4 bases from V and 6 bases from J, with 17 bases between. This CDR3 comprises 15 residues. DNA for the CDR3: TGTGCCAGCAGCCGGGGACAAGCGCCGCGTCAGCCCCAGCATTTT. This encodes CASSRGQAPRQPQHF. Full variable domain (rest looked up from reference TRBV5-5 and TRBJ1-5): DAGVTQSPTHLIKTRGQQVTLRCSPISGHKSVSWYQQVLGQGPQFIFQYYEKEERGRGNFPDRFSARQFPNYSSELNVNALLLGDSALYLCASSRGQAPRQPQHFGDGTRLSIL.

The V gene is TRBV30, the J gene TRBJ1-5, with D tentatively TRBD1 (6 bases). The V gene's germline CDR1 is GTSNPN and CDR2 SVGIG (reference sequence). Trimming removed 1 base at V and 2 bases at J, with 6 bases between. This CDR3 has 13 amino acids. The CDR3 region is CAWSAGGNQPQHF. In nucleotides, the CDR3 is TGTGCCTGGAGTGCAGGGGGCAATCAGCCCCAGCATTTT.

V is TRBV30 and J is TRBJ2-1, with 9 bases lining up with TRBD2. Germline assignment: CDR1 GTSNPN and CDR2 SVGIG (reference sequence). The CDR3 length is 14 residues. V shed 0 bases and J 8 bases; nucleotides not matched to a gene: 5. As DNA, the CDR3 is TGTGCCTGGAGTGTAGGCGGGGGGGCCTATGAGCAGTTCTTC. This translates into CAWSVGGGAYEQFF.

This chain joins TRBV2 and TRBJ1-6; the match to TRBD1 covers 8 bases. This CDR3 region has 16 residues. Unmatched junction bases numbered 11, after V lost 3 bases and J lost 10 bases. Germline V gene sequence: CDR1 SNHLY, CDR2 FYNNEI. The CDR3 bases are TGTGCCAGCAGTGATCTAGGACAGGGAAAGGGATCACCCCTCCACTTT. It translates to CASSDLGQGKGSPLHF.

The J gene is TRBJ1-4, the V gene TRBV9; tentative D call: TRBD1 (6 bases). This CDR3 has 17 residues. Germline values: CDR1 SGDLS, CDR2 YYNGEE. V lost 0 bases to trimming and J lost 4 bases, with 16 bases between them. CDR3 amino acids: CASSVGDTRGDNEKLFF. DNA of the CDR3: TGTGCCAGCAGCGTAGGGGACACCCGGGGAGATAATGAAAAACTGTTTTTT.